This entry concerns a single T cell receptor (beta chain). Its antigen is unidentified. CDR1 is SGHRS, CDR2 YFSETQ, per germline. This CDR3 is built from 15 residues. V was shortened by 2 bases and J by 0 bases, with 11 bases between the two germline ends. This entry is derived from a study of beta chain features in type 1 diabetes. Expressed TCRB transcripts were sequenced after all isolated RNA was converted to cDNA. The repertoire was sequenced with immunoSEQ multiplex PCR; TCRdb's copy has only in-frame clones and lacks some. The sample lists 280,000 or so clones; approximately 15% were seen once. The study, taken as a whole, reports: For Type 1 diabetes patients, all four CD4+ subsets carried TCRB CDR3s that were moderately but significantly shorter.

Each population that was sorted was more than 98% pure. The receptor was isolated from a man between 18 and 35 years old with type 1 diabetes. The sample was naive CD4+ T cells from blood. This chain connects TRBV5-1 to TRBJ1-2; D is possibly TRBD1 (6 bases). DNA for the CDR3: TGCGCCAGCAGCTTCGGGGGGCGAGCTAACTATGGCTACACCTTC. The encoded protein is CASSFGGRANYGYTF.